This T cell receptor beta chain was profiled in a study of cytomegalovirus exposure and HLA in healthy donors. The PCR ran on 60 Vbeta and 13 Jbeta primers. The table came from immunoSEQ multiplex PCR; TCRdb's copy has only in-frame clones and leaves some out. The data show some 170,000 clones, around 79% seen once. Findings and caveats of the study: The presence/absence work took it that sequencing depth was about the same across donors.

The CDR3 has 13 amino acids. V lost 10 bases and J lost 8, with 18 bases in between. The V gene's germline CDR1 is SNHLY and CDR2 FYNNEI. This clone was detected a few times. Its antigen remains unidentified. Sample: PBMCs. The receptor was derived from a middle-aged man in good health and CMV-seropositive. J is TRBJ2-1 and V is TRBV2, with no clear D. The CDR3 DNA is TGTGCCACCACCGGGTCGGTAACCTATGAGCAGTTCTTC. It specifies CATTGSVTYEQFF.